Following are 30 T cell receptor beta chains from one sample sequenced in a study of T-cell memory formation after mild COVID-19. TCRdb passed the 5' RACE reads through MiXCR, listing each CDR3 protein once. The profile covers some 120,000 distinct CDR3 sequences, with about a sixth appearing a single time and 4.5% to 5.5% taken by the ten largest. What was sequenced was PBMCs or a T cell subset sorted from them (not recorded which). These TCRs come from a man aged 18-30 years who had mild COVID-19 (a few samples of this study predate the infection). Cell type and time point are not known.

V gene TRBV20-1 combines with J gene TRBJ1-6; D is uncertain. Trimming removed 5 bases from V and 7 bases from J, with 9 bases in between. The CDR3 has 12 residues. Germline V gene lookup returns CDR1 DFQATT and CDR2 SNEGSKA (reference sequence). CDR3 nucleotide sequence: TGCAGTGCTCCAAGCCGCAATTCACCCCTCCACTTT. Protein: CSAPSRNSPLHF.

This clonotype was counted a few times. The chain employs TRBV6-2 or TRBV6-3 and TRBJ1-2, with no clear D. V was clipped by 2 bases and J by 8 bases, with 15 bases between them. Germline-derived CDR1 and CDR2 are MNHEY and SVGEGT. The CDR3 is 14 residues long. This CDR3 is CASSYAVASRGYTF. The DNA for the CDR3 is TGTGCCAGCAGTTACGCGGTCGCCTCGAGGGGCTACACCTTC.

This clonotype was counted between two and nine times. The J gene is TRBJ2-1, the V gene TRBV7-2, with 7 bases lining up with TRBD1. Germline assignment: CDR1 SGHTA and CDR2 FQGNSA. The CDR3 sequence is 12 residues long. The V segment lost 5 bases and the J segment 7 bases; nucleotides outside the gene matches: 2. The CDR3 DNA reads TGTGCCAGCAGCGTCAGGGGGAATGAGCAGTTCTTC. Amino acid sequence: CASSVRGNEQFF.

The rearrangement joins TRBV9 to TRBJ1-6; TRBD1 matches 9 bases. The CDR3 is 16 amino acids. Germline CDR1 SGDLS, CDR2 YYNGEE. V trimming: 0 bases; J trimming: 10 bases; junction bases outside the gene matches: 8. CDR3 residues: CASSVEGDRVGSPLHF. CDR3 DNA: TGTGCCAGCAGCGTAGAGGGGGACAGGGTTGGATCACCCCTCCACTTT.

This clonotype was counted a few times. V usage is TRBV7-2 and J usage is TRBJ2-7; a possible D gene is TRBD1 (6 bases). The V gene lost 4 bases and the J gene lost 3 bases, with 7 bases spanning the gap. CDR1 is SGHTA and CDR2 is FQGNSA in the germline V gene. The CDR3 is 12 amino acids. The CDR3 DNA is TGTGCCAGCAGCTCCAGGGGCTACGAGCAGTACTTC. Amino acid sequence: CASSSRGYEQYF.

This clonotype has a handful of counts. V usage is TRBV7-2 and J usage is TRBJ2-2; no clear D. CDR3 length equals 14 residues. Germline values: CDR1 SGHTA, CDR2 FQGNSA. Trimming pared 8 bases from V and 6 bases from J, leaving 16 bases between. The CDR3 DNA follows: TGTGCCAGCCTCCTTAGGCGAGGCGCCGGGGAGCTGTTTTTT. Translated: CASLLRRGAGELFF. The full variable domain, its missing parts supplied by reference TRBV7-2 and TRBJ2-2, is GAGVSQSPSNKVTEKGKDVELRCDPISGHTALYWYRQSLGQGLEFLIYFQGNSAPDKSGLPSDRFSAERTGGSVSTLTIQRTQQEDSAVYLCASLLRRGAGELFFGEGSRLTVL.

Regarding this clonotype: One junction end disagrees with the germline gene, perhaps due to a read error. The chain links TRBV3-1 to TRBJ2-3; 7 nucleotides line up with TRBD2. The germline gives CDR1 LGHDT, CDR2 YNNKEL (reference sequence). CDR3 length equals 13 residues. The CDR3 is CEGGGDLTDTQYF. CDR3 in DNA: TGCGAAGGCGGGGGAGACCTCACAGATACGCAGTATTTT.

This rearrangement joins TRBV9 to TRBJ1-2, with a weak D call TRBD1 (6 bases). The CDR3 contains 14 residues. Germline V gene data show CDR1 as SGDLS and CDR2 as YYNGEE. CDR3 protein: CASAKGVEDYGYTF. CDR3 DNA: TGTGCGTCGGCGAAGGGGGTCGAAGACTATGGCTACACCTTC.

This chain connects TRBV15 to TRBJ2-5, with a tentative D call TRBD2 (5 bases). V was clipped by 1 base and J by 5 bases, with 8 bases between them. Germline V CDR1 and CDR2: LNHNV, YYDKDF (reference sequence). The CDR3 loop spans 13 amino acids. This chain's CDR3 is CATSRGGSETQYF. CDR3 coding DNA: TGTGCCACCAGCAGAGGAGGGTCGGAGACCCAGTACTTC.

The V gene is TRBV5-1, the J gene TRBJ2-5, with 9 positions matching TRBD1. CDR1 and CDR2 from the germline V gene are SGHRS and YFSETQ. With V trimmed by 5 bases and J by 5 bases, 4 bases remained unmatched. The CDR3 contains 13 residues. CDR3 region: CASRLQGAETQYF. CDR3 sequence (DNA): TGCGCCAGCAGATTACAGGGGGCCGAGACCCAGTACTTC.

This clonotype was detected a few times. This chain joins TRBV7-2 and TRBJ1-2; D ambiguous. V lost 5 bases and J 7 bases, leaving 20 bases between the germline ends. Germline values: CDR1 SGHTA, CDR2 FQGNSA. The CDR3 runs to 15 residues. DNA of the CDR3: TGTGCCAGCAGCCAAGAAGCTGGTTTGGGCGGTGGCTACACCTTC. It specifies CASSQEAGLGGGYTF.

This clonotype has at least ten counts. V gene TRBV2 combines with J gene TRBJ2-7, with D perhaps matching TRBD1 (6 bases). The germline V gene encodes CDR1 SNHLY and CDR2 FYNNEI. Trimming pared 4 bases from V and 5 bases from J, leaving 9 bases between. CDR3 length: 12 amino acids. DNA for the CDR3: TGTGCCAGCAGTGGACAGGCCAACGAGCAGTACTTC. It specifies CASSGQANEQYF.

This clonotype was seen a handful of times. The chain links TRBV4-2 to TRBJ2-7; D remains ambiguous. This CDR3 region has 13 residues. V was shortened by 3 bases and J by 0 bases, with 6 bases between the two germline ends. Germline V gene data show CDR1 as LGHNA and CDR2 as YNFKEQ. The CDR3 sequence is CASSQEVSYEQYF. The DNA for the CDR3 is TGTGCCAGCAGCCAGGAAGTCTCCTACGAGCAGTACTTC.

CDR3 DNA sequence: TGCGCCAGCAGCCTGACTAGCGGGGGATCCCAAGAGACCCAGTACTTC. It is translated as CASSLTSGGSQETQYF. This rearrangement joins TRBV5-1 to TRBJ2-5, with TRBD2 matching over 12 bases. Unmatched junction bases numbered 5, after V lost 4 bases and J lost 1 base. Germline CDR1 reads SGHRS; CDR2 reads YFSETQ. The CDR3 length is 16 residues.

This clonotype appeared a few times. This chain uses TRBV5-1 with TRBJ2-7, with TRBD1 matching over 7 bases. The CDR3 consists of 14 residues. Germline loops: CDR1 SGHRS, CDR2 YFSETQ. Unmatched junction bases numbered 12, after V lost 1 base and J lost 11 bases. The CDR3 reads CASSLTGDDTSKYV. In DNA form, the CDR3 reads TGCGCCAGCAGCTTGACAGGGGACGATACGAGCAAGTACGTC.

This clonotype was counted a few times. The chain carries TRBV20-1 and TRBJ2-2, with D maybe TRBD2 (6 bases). Trimming removed 3 bases at V and 6 bases at J, with 14 bases between. Germline V gene lookup returns CDR1 DFQATT and CDR2 SNEGSKA (reference sequence). The CDR3 extends over 14 amino acids. CDR3 amino acids: CSARDGGGAGELFF. CDR3 DNA: TGCAGTGCTAGGGACGGCGGAGGGGCCGGGGAGCTGTTTTTT.

This clonotype was seen repeatedly, ten times or more. This chain joins TRBV5-1 and TRBJ1-5; no clear D gene. The V gene lost 2 bases and the J gene lost 1 base, with 4 bases spanning the gap. Per germline, CDR1 SGHRS and CDR2 YFSETQ. The CDR3 runs 13 residues. Here the CDR3 reads CASSFGSNQPQHF. CDR3 nucleotides: TGCGCCAGCAGCTTTGGGAGCAATCAGCCCCAGCATTTT.

The chain links TRBV5-1 to TRBJ2-5; TRBD2 aligns across 10 bases. Germline V lookup: CDR1 SGHRS, CDR2 YFSETQ. The CDR3 contains 15 residues. J was trimmed by 3 bases and V by 5 bases; bases with no gene match: 7. The CDR3 is CASSPGGLAEETQYF. The CDR3, as DNA: TGCGCCAGCAGTCCGGGAGGACTAGCGGAAGAGACCCAGTACTTC.

V gene TRBV12-3 or TRBV12-4 combines with J gene TRBJ2-7; 7 bases map to TRBD2. The trim removed 6 bases at V and 6 bases at J, leaving 11 bases unmatched. The CDR3 sequence is 14 residues long. In nucleotides, the CDR3 is TGTGCCAGCAGACTAAGCGGGGCTGCGGCCGAGCAGTACTTC. Encoded protein: CASRLSGAAAEQYF.

This clonotype has at least ten counts. The chain links TRBV5-1 to TRBJ2-3; 9 bases fit TRBD1. CDR3 length: 16 residues. V gave up 0 bases and J gave up 4 bases; unmatched junction bases: 6. Looked up from germline, CDR1 is SGHRS and CDR2 is YFSETQ. CDR3 region: CASSLGLGQGADTQYF. In DNA, the CDR3 is TGCGCCAGCAGCTTGGGATTGGGACAGGGAGCAGATACGCAGTATTTT.

Only a few counts were recorded for this clonotype. V and J are TRBV27 and TRBJ2-1; D might be TRBD1 (5 bases). V shed 3 bases and J shed 10 bases, with 19 bases lying between them. The CDR3 covers 15 residues. Germline-derived CDR1 and CDR2 are MNHEY and SMNVEV (reference sequence). The CDR3 region is CASSFSWAGPGEQFF. The DNA of the CDR3 is TGTGCCAGCAGTTTCAGTTGGGCAGGGCCAGGAGAGCAGTTCTTC.

This clonotype was detected ten times or more. The V call is TRBV5-1, the J call TRBJ2-4, with 9 bases identical to TRBD1. Trimming cost V 1 base and J 0 bases; bases outside gene matches: 2. The CDR3 covers 16 residues. CDR1 and CDR2 from the germline V gene are SGHRS and YFSETQ. The CDR3 nucleotides read TGCGCCAGCAGCTTGTCACAGGGGGCAGCCAAAAACATTCAGTACTTC. Its translation: CASSLSQGAAKNIQYF.

The V and J genes are TRBV9 and TRBJ2-3; TRBD2 agrees at 8 bases. Germline assignment: CDR1 SGDLS and CDR2 YYNGEE. Trimming at V came to 0 bases and at J to 5 bases, leaving 5 bases not matched to a gene. CDR3 length: 15 residues. The DNA for the CDR3 is TGTGCCAGCAGCGTAGACGGGGGGGTGCTAGATACGCAGTATTTT. Its translation is CASSVDGGVLDTQYF.

This clonotype was detected only a few times. V and J are TRBV29-1 and TRBJ2-3, with 11 bases that match TRBD2. V shed 8 bases, J shed 4 bases, and the junction held 8 bases outside the gene matches. Looked up from germline, CDR1 is SQVTM and CDR2 is ANQGSEA. This CDR3 is 14 amino acids long. Written as DNA, the CDR3 is TGCAGCACCCGACTAGCGGGGTTTGCAGATACGCAGTATTTT. Translating gives CSTRLAGFADTQYF.

This chain uses TRBV7-2 with TRBJ2-5; 7 bases fit TRBD2. Germline-derived CDR1 and CDR2 are SGHTA and FQGNSA. The CDR3 length is 14 residues. V trimming: 6 bases; J trimming: 7 bases; junction bases outside the gene matches: 11. CDR3 sequence reads: CASSEAGRGVTQYF. DNA for the CDR3: TGTGCCAGCAGTGAAGCGGGGAGGGGTGTGACCCAGTACTTC.

The chain couples TRBV29-1 to TRBJ2-3, with D possibly being TRBD1 (5 bases). The V gene lost 4 bases and the J gene lost 4 bases, with 9 bases spanning the gap. The CDR3 runs to 12 residues. Germline V gene data show CDR1 as SQVTM and CDR2 as ANQGSEA. The CDR3 region is CSVVPRADTQYF. Written as DNA, the CDR3 is TGCAGCGTTGTCCCCAGGGCAGATACGCAGTATTTT.

The J gene is TRBJ2-7, the V gene TRBV18, with unresolved D. The V gene's germline CDR1 is KGHSH and CDR2 LQKENI. The CDR3 covers 13 residues. V shed 3 bases and J shed 2 bases, with 8 bases lying between them. As DNA, the CDR3 is TGTGCCAGCTCACCGGCAGGAGCCTACGAGCAGTACTTC. Translated: CASSPAGAYEQYF.

The chain is built from TRBV28 and TRBJ1-1; 7 nucleotides line up with TRBD1. This CDR3 is 13 amino acids long. Trimming cost V 7 bases and J 4 bases; bases outside gene matches: 6. The germline CDR1 and CDR2 sequences are MDHEN and SYDVKM. CDR3 sequence reads: CASNFRGGTEAFF. CDR3 in DNA: TGTGCCAGCAATTTCAGGGGGGGCACTGAAGCTTTCTTT. Using reference TRBV28 and TRBJ1-1 for the parts outside the CDR3, the full variable domain is DVKVTQSSRYLVKRTGEKVFLECVQDMDHENMFWYRQDPGLGLRLIYFSYDVKMKEKGDIPEGYSVSREKKERFSLILESASTNQTSMYLCASNFRGGTEAFFGQGTRLTVV.

The chain uses TRBV4-1 and TRBJ1-1, with a tentative D call TRBD1 (5 bases). The CDR3 is 15 residues long. Looked up from germline, CDR1 is MGHRA and CDR2 is YSYEKL. V shed 0 bases and J shed 3 bases, with 11 bases lying between them. CDR3 nucleotide sequence: TGCGCCAGCAGCCAAGATATTGGGGGATACACTGAAGCTTTCTTT. This codes for CASSQDIGGYTEAFF.

This clonotype was detected a few times. V gene TRBV12-3 or TRBV12-4 combines with J gene TRBJ1-2; the D gene is possibly TRBD1 (6 bases). This CDR3 comprises 12 residues. V was shortened by 8 bases and J by 3 bases, with 10 bases between the two germline ends. Written as DNA, the CDR3 is TGTGCCAGCCGGGGGCGGCACTATGGCTACACCTTC. It yields the protein CASRGRHYGYTF.